This TCR beta chain was identified during a study of cytomegalovirus exposure and HLA in healthy donors. Study results and limitations: Later on, a genetic analysis was performed. It linked a missense variant in DCLRE1C with V- and J-gene trimming of TCR beta. Later analysis indicated greater clonal expansion among HLA-associated TCR beta chains than among equally common other chains. For presence/absence analyses, sequencing depth was assumed to be roughly uniform across donors.

13 Jbeta primers and 60 Vbeta primers were used for the PCR. Profiling relied on immunoSEQ multiplex PCR, and the TCRdb table lists in-frame clones only, not all of them. The sample has more than 80,000 clones, just under 70% seen once. As for this clone: Its antigen remains unknown.

V lost 5 bases, J lost 7 bases, and 15 bases lay in between. The CDR3 is 14 residues long. Germline CDR1 and CDR2: MNHEY and SMNVEV (reference sequence). This rearrangement joins TRBV27 to TRBJ1-5; TRBD1 is a possible D gene (5 bases). The clonotype comes from a man aged 45-60 years in good health and CMV-seronegative. Sequences were obtained from PBMCs. This chain's CDR3 is CASSPLTGTQPQHF. CDR3 nucleotide sequence: TGTGCCAGCAGTCCTCTAACAGGAACCCAGCCCCAGCATTTT.